Presented here are 16 T cell receptor beta chains from one specimen sequenced in a study of T cells after yellow fever vaccination. TCRdb reanalysed the 5' RACE reads using MiXCR and keeps one entry per CDR3 protein. Among about 360,000 distinct CDR3 sequences listed, around 6.4% were seen once. This specimen was PBMCs, taken 5 days after the yellow fever booster vaccination. All receptors come from a man under 40 who received the YFV17D yellow fever vaccine.

This clonotype was observed once. The gene calls are TRBV20-1 and TRBJ1-6, with D unclear. Looked up from germline, CDR1 is DFQATT and CDR2 is SNEGSKA (reference sequence). The CDR3 sequence is 17 residues long. Trimming stripped 4 bases from V and 1 base from J, with 17 bases between. CDR3 bases: TGCAGTGCTACCCTAGGGCCAGTCGGGTCCTATAATTCACCCCTCCACTTT. This encodes CSATLGPVGSYNSPLHF.

The chain employs TRBV28 and TRBJ1-5, with D tentatively TRBD1 (6 bases). The germline V gene encodes CDR1 MDHEN and CDR2 SYDVKM. The CDR3 totals 17 residues. V lost 6 bases and J lost 4, with 22 bases in between. CDR3 loop: CASSPRGGRLVNQPQHF. In nucleotides, the CDR3 is TGTGCCAGCAGCCCTCGAGGGGGGCGGTTGGTAAATCAGCCCCAGCATTTT.

This clonotype was seen ten or more times. This chain links TRBV29-1 with TRBJ2-7; D tentatively fits TRBD1 or TRBD2 (5 bases each). Germline V gene lookup returns CDR1 SQVTM and CDR2 ANQGSEA. The CDR3 totals 12 residues. Deletions cut 4 bases from V and 3 bases from J, with 10 bases between. For the CDR3, the DNA is TGCAGCGTTGTCCAGGGAGACTACGAGCAGTACTTC. Encoded protein: CSVVQGDYEQYF.

There are many counts of this clonotype. The chain uses TRBV5-6 and TRBJ2-1, with TRBD2 as a possible D gene (6 bases). Germline loops: CDR1 SGHDT, CDR2 YYEEEE. The CDR3 extends over 15 amino acids. The V gene lost 4 bases and the J gene lost 0 bases, with 11 bases spanning the gap. CDR3 sequence (DNA): TGTGCCAGCAGCCCTGGGCGGGGCTCCTACAATGAGCAGTTCTTC. Translated, it gives CASSPGRGSYNEQFF.

This clonotype was seen at least ten times. The chain carries TRBV12-3 or TRBV12-4 and TRBJ2-7, with 9 positions matching TRBD1. This CDR3 region has 13 residues. J lost 6 bases, V lost 5 bases, and 5 bases had no gene match. The CDR3 here is CASSPGTGLEQYF. CDR3 nucleotides: TGTGCCAGCAGTCCCGGGACAGGGCTCGAGCAGTACTTC.

Comments on this clonotype: A junction boundary mismatches the germline segment, possibly from a read error. V and J are TRBV20-1 and TRBJ2-2; TRBD2 matches 10 bases. The length of the CDR3 is 15 residues. CDR1 is DFQATT and CDR2 is SNEGSKA in the germline V gene (reference sequence). The CDR3 loop is CSAPLAGRGTGELVF. In nucleotides, the CDR3 is TGCAGTGCTCCACTAGCGGGACGGGGCACCGGGGAGCTGGTTTTT.

This clonotype was counted a few times. As DNA, the CDR3 is TGCGCCAGCAGCGAGACAGGGCCAGGAAACACCATATATTTT. Its protein is CASSETGPGNTIYF. The chain has TRBV5-1 and TRBJ1-3; 7 nucleotides line up with TRBD1. The V gene end was trimmed by 4 bases and the J gene end by 4 bases; junction bases not matched to a gene: 5. CDR3 size: 14 residues. Germline V gene sequence: CDR1 SGHRS, CDR2 YFSETQ.

This sequence joins TRBV12-3 or TRBV12-4 and TRBJ2-3, with D perhaps matching TRBD2 (6 bases). The CDR3 length is 17 residues. Between the trimmed V and J ends, which lost 5 bases and 0 bases, there was a span of 18 bases. CDR3 amino acids: CASSPHRVAASTDTQYF. The DNA for the CDR3 is TGTGCCAGCAGTCCCCATCGGGTAGCGGCTAGCACAGATACGCAGTATTTT.

This clonotype appeared a few times. This chain links TRBV7-9 with TRBJ1-2, with no clear D. The length of the CDR3 is 11 residues. Trimming took off 5 bases at V and 7 bases at J, with 8 bases between the two ends. Germline V gene sequence: CDR1 SEHNR, CDR2 FQNEAQ (reference sequence). CDR3 DNA: TGTGCCAGCAGCCAAACCATTGGCTACACCTTC. It codes for CASSQTIGYTF.

The rearrangement joins TRBV20-1 to TRBJ1-6, with a tentative D call TRBD1 (5 bases). The germline V and J ends were trimmed by 2 bases and 3 bases, with 14 bases remaining between them. This CDR3 has 16 amino acids. Germline V CDR1 and CDR2: DFQATT, SNEGSKA (reference sequence). The CDR3 region has the DNA TGCAGTGCTAGATCGCAGGGAGGAGGCTATAATTCACCCCTCCACTTT. The encoded protein is CSARSQGGGYNSPLHF.

V usage is TRBV5-1 and J usage is TRBJ2-1, with no clear D. Trimming cost V 3 bases and J 0 bases, with 10 bases left between them. Germline CDR1 SGHRS, CDR2 YFSETQ. CDR3 length: 15 amino acids. The DNA for the CDR3 is TGCGCCAGCAGCTCGCCCGATAGCTCCTACAATGAGCAGTTCTTC. The encoded protein is CASSSPDSSYNEQFF.

This clonotype was counted a few times. The chain uses TRBV28 and TRBJ2-3; weak D call: TRBD1 (5 bases). The CDR3 totals 13 residues. V was shortened by 7 bases and J by 9 bases, with 17 bases between the two germline ends. The germline V gene has CDR1 MDHEN and CDR2 SYDVKM. The CDR3 sequence: CASTEAGISTQYF. The CDR3 DNA reads as TGTGCCAGCACCGAGGCAGGGATCAGCACGCAGTATTTT.

The V call is TRBV18, the J call TRBJ2-5; 11 bases are shared with TRBD2. Looked up from germline, CDR1 is KGHSH and CDR2 is LQKENI. The CDR3 consists of 19 residues. With 3 bases clipped from V and 4 bases from J, the junction kept 16 bases outside the gene matches. The CDR3: CASSPPAGPTSGGVETQYF. The CDR3 region has the DNA TGTGCCAGCTCACCCCCGGCGGGCCCAACTAGCGGGGGCGTAGAGACCCAGTACTTC.

This clonotype was seen repeatedly, ten times or more. This could be a read error, since a much larger clone is one nucleotide away. J is TRBJ2-5 and V is TRBV6-2 or TRBV6-3; the match to TRBD2 covers 9 bases. The V segment lost 4 bases and the J segment 4 bases; nucleotides outside the gene matches: 1. The CDR3 extends over 13 amino acids. Looked up from germline, CDR1 is MNHEY and CDR2 is SVGEGT. This CDR3 reads CASSLAGVETQYF. DNA of the CDR3: TGTGCCAGCAGTTTAGCGGGAGTAGAGACCCAGTACTTC.

This chain uses TRBV20-1 with TRBJ2-5; 11 nucleotides line up with TRBD2. Germline assignment: CDR1 DFQATT and CDR2 SNEGSKA (reference sequence). This CDR3 has 15 residues. The junction had 3 bases not matched to a gene; V was cut back by 0 bases and J by 3 bases. The CDR3 coding sequence is TGCAGTGCTAGAGATAGACTAGCGGGAAAAGAGACCCAGTACTTC. Translating it yields CSARDRLAGKETQYF.

This clonotype has more than one count but fewer than ten. The chain couples TRBV5-4 to TRBJ2-3; maybe TRBD2 (6 bases). Germline values: CDR1 SGHNT, CDR2 YYREEE (reference sequence). The V end was cut by 4 bases, the J end by 1 base, with 13 bases between. The CDR3 is 15 residues long. Here the CDR3 reads CASSPDGGGTDTQYF. In DNA, the CDR3 is TGTGCCAGCAGCCCCGACGGCGGGGGCACAGATACGCAGTATTTT.